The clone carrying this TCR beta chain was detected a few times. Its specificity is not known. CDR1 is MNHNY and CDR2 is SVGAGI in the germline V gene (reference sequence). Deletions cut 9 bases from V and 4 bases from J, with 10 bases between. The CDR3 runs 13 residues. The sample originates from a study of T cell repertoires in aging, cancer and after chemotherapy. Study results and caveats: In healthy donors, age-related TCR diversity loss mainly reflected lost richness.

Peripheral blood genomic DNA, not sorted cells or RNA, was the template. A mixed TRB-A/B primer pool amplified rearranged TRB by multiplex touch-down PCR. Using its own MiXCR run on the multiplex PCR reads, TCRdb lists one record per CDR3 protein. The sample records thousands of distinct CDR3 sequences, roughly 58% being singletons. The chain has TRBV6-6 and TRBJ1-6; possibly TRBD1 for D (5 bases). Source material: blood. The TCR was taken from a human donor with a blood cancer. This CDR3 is CASGAAYNSPLHF. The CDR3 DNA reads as TGTGCCAGTGGGGCAGCGTATAATTCACCCCTCCACTTT.